The present T cell receptor beta chain was sequenced within a study of blood T cell repertoires in COVID-19. For the study at large: PBMCs, B-cell-depleted T cells, or T cells provided the cDNA or gDNA that made up the material.

This CDR3 has 13 amino acids. Germline V gene sequence: CDR1 SQVTM, CDR2 ANQGSEA. The ends lost 3 bases at V and 7 bases at J; junction bases unmatched: 6. Repertoires were generated with immunoSEQ multiplex PCR, while TCRdb's copy carries only in-frame clones and drops some. The sample includes about 440,000 clones, roughly 90% of them seen just once. The sequenced sample was peripheral blood. This chain uses TRBV29-1 with TRBJ2-1, with 7 bases matching TRBD1. This receptor was taken from a woman aged 25 to 39 with acute or convalescent COVID-19. The CDR3 sequence: CSVETGTGNEQFF. DNA for the CDR3: TGCAGCGTTGAGACAGGGACGGGAAATGAGCAGTTCTTC.